The entry that follows covers one T cell receptor beta chain sequence. The assay was immunoSEQ multiplex PCR, and TCRdb's table has in-frame clones only and misses some. Here the sample spans more than 850,000 clones, about four fifths being singletons. The data were obtained in a study of shared clonotypes between healthy human individuals. Per germline, CDR1 SGHTA and CDR2 FQGTGA. The CDR3 runs 15 residues. With 1 base removed from V and 2 bases from J, the gap between germline ends came to 11 bases. This TCR was sampled from a man aged 18 to 35 in good health. Some clones in this sample may be carry-over from other donors' samples. V usage is TRBV7-3 and J usage is TRBJ1-1; D ambiguous. The sequencing sample was made of memory CD4+ T cells from PBMCs. The subset denotes: CD45RA-negative fraction. The DNA for the CDR3 is TGTGCCAGCAGCTTAAGAGGGCGCGGAAACACTGAAGCTTTCTTT. Protein product: CASSLRGRGNTEAFF.